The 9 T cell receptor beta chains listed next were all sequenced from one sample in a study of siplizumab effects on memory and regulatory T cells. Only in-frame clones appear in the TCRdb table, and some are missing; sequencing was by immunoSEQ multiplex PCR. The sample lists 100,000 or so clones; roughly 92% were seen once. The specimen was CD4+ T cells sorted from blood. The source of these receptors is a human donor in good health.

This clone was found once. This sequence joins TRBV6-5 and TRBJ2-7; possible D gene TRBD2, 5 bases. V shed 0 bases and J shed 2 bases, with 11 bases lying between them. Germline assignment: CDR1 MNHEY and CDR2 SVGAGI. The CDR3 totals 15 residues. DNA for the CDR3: TGTGCCAGCAGTTACTCAGGAGGCACTACCTACGAGCAGTACTTC. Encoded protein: CASSYSGGTTYEQYF.

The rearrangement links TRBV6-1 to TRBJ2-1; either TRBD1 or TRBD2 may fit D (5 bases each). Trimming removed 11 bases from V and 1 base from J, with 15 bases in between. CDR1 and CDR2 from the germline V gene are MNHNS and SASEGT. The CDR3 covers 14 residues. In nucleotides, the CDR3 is TGTGCCTGCTCGGGGCAGACTTCCTACAATGAGCAGTTCTTC. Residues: CACSGQTSYNEQFF.

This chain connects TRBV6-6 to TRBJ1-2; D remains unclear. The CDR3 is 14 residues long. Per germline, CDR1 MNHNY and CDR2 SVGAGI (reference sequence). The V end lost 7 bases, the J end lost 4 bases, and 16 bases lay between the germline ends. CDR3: CASTVGWQTYGYTF. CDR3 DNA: TGTGCCAGCACCGTGGGTTGGCAGACCTATGGCTACACCTTC.

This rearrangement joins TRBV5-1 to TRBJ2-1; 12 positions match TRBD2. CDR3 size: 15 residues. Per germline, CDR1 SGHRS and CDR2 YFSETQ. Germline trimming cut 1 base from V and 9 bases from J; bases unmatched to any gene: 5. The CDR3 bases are TGCGCCAGCAGCTTGACTAGCGGGAGGAATGGTGAGCAGTTCTTC. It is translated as CASSLTSGRNGEQFF.

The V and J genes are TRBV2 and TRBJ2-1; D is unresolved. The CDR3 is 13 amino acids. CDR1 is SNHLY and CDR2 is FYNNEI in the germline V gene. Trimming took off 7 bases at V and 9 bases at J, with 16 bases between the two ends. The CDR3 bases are TGTGCCAGCACCGAGACCGTGCGTGGTGAGCAGTTCTTC. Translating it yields CASTETVRGEQFF.

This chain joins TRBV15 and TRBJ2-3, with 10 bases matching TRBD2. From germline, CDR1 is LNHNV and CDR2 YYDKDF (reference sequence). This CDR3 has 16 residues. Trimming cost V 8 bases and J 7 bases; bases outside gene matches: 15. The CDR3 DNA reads TGTGCCACCTTGGTGCTAGCGGGGGAGCAGGAGAATACGCAGTATTTT. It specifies CATLVLAGEQENTQYF. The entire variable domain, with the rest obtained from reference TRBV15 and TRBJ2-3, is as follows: DAMVIQNPRYQVTQFGKPVTLSCSQTLNHNVMYWYQQKSSQAPKLLFHYYDKDFNNEADTPDNFQSRRPNTSFCFLDIRSPGLGDTAMYLCATLVLAGEQENTQYFGPGTRLTVL.

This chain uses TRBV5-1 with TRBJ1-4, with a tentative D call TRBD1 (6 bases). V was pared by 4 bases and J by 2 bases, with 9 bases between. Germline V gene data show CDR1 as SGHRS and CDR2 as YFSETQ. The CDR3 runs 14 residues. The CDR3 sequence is CASSQGYTNEKLFF. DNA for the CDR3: TGCGCCAGCAGCCAGGGGTACACTAATGAAAAACTGTTTTTT. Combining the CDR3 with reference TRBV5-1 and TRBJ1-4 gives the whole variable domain KAGVTQTPRYLIKTRGQQVTLSCSPISGHRSVSWYQQTPGQGLQFLFEYFSETQRNKGNFPGRFSGRQFSNSRSEMNVSTLELGDSALYLCASSQGYTNEKLFFGSGTQLSVL.

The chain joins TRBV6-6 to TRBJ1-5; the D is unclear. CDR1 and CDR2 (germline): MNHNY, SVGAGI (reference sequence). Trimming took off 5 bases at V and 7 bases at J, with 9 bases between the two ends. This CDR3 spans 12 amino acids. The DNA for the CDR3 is TGTGCCAGCAGTACAAGGCACCAGCCCCAGCATTTT. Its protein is CASSTRHQPQHF.

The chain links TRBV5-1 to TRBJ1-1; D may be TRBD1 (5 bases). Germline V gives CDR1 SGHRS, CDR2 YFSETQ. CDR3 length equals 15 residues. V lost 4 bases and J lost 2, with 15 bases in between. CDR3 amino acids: CASSDPGRTNTEAFF. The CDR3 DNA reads TGCGCCAGCAGCGACCCGGGACGGACTAACACTGAAGCTTTCTTT. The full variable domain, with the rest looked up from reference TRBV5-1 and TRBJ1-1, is KAGVTQTPRYLIKTRGQQVTLSCSPISGHRSVSWYQQTPGQGLQFLFEYFSETQRNKGNFPGRFSGRQFSNSRSEMNVSTLELGDSALYLCASSDPGRTNTEAFFGQGTRLTVV.